This TCR beta chain originates from a study of T cells in Graves' hyperthyroidism and ophthalmopathy. Findings and limits, study-wide: Using 13 V-J features, a model discriminated ophthalmopathy from stable hyperthyroidism.

The CDR3 consists of 14 residues. The V end lost 3 bases, the J end lost 3 bases, and 11 bases lay between the germline ends. Germline CDR1 reads LNHDA; CDR2 reads SQIVND (reference sequence). This clonotype came up once. Its matching antigen is unknown. TCR beta CDR3 sequences were amplified from RNA transcripts. Primed by the HTBI set, a first-round RT-PCR was run on the TCR CDR3. TCRdb used MiXCR to reprocess the multiplex PCR reads, holding one entry per CDR3 protein. The table has under 750,000 distinct CDR3 sequences, about 19% seen once. Newly diagnosed hyperthyroidism patients aged 18 to 65 years had disease lasting under 2 months. Uncontrolled infections, other autoimmune diseases, pregnancy or lactation led to exclusion of patients.

What was sequenced was blood. The TCR was taken from a woman between 50 and 59 years old with Graves' hyperthyroidism that later progressed to Graves' ophthalmopathy. This chain links TRBV19 with TRBJ1-2; D is unclear. The CDR3 DNA follows: TGTGCCAGTAGTATCCAACATCCTGACTATGGCTACACCTTC. Residues: CASSIQHPDYGYTF.